This T cell receptor (beta chain) was documented in a study of blood T cell repertoires in COVID-19. For the study at large: In each case, the material was cDNA or gDNA derived from T cells, B-cell-depleted T cells, or PBMCs.

Seattle cases were enrolled at active infection and followed longitudinally. After removal of 5 bases from V and 3 bases from J, the junction contained 6 bases not matched to a gene. Germline V CDR1 and CDR2: SEHNR, FQNEAQ (reference sequence). The CDR3 is 14 residues long. The table came from immunoSEQ multiplex PCR; TCRdb's copy has only in-frame clones and leaves some out. Of about 260,000 clones detected, about 90% appear once; the ten largest clones hold 10%. This clone was seen only once. The TCR was taken from a woman between 65 and 79 years old with COVID-19, enrolled during active disease. The rearrangement uses TRBV7-9 and TRBJ1-2; TRBD1 agrees at 7 bases. Material for sequencing was peripheral blood. CDR3 amino acids: CASSQLTGHYGYTF. As DNA, the CDR3 is TGTGCCAGCAGCCAACTGACAGGGCACTATGGCTACACCTTC.